The rows below give T cell receptor beta chains drawn from one sample of a study of CD8+CD57+ T cells in acquired aplastic anemia. Using its own MiXCR run on the reads, TCRdb lists one record per CDR3 protein. The sample carries under 200,000 distinct CDR3 sequences, under 50% recorded once. The specimen was sorted CD4+, CD8+, or CD8+CD57+ T cells (not recorded which) from PBMCs. The receptors stem from a human donor with aplastic anemia. CDR3s include the opening cysteine and the closing phenylalanine or tryptophan. A D gene is named only where the DNA matches it firmly. Clone size is stated in some rows and not others, as once, few, many or a class when expanded.

d_call: NA
j_call: TRBJ2-7
clone_size: once
v_call: TRBV20-1
cdr3_aa: CSANGGNAYEQYF
cdr3_nt: TGCAGTGCTAATGGGGGGAATGCGTACGAGCAGTACTTC

d_call: TRBD1
j_call: TRBJ2-7
clone_size: many
v_call: TRBV12-3/TRBV12-4
cdr3_aa: CASSFGQGAREQYF
cdr3_nt: TGTGCCAGCAGTTTTGGACAGGGGGCAAGAGAGCAGTACTTC

d_call: NA
j_call: TRBJ2-5
clone_size: NA
v_call: TRBV19
cdr3_aa: CASSIGAAETQYF
cdr3_nt: TGTGCCAGTAGTATAGGTGCGGCAGAGACCCAGTACTTC

d_call: NA
j_call: TRBJ1-2
clone_size: few
v_call: TRBV7-9
cdr3_aa: CASSLTGRDGYTF
cdr3_nt: TGTGCCAGCAGCCTAACGGGCAGGGATGGCTACACCTTC

d_call: NA
j_call: TRBJ2-3
clone_size: few
v_call: TRBV7-6
cdr3_aa: CASTPGHTDTQYF
cdr3_nt: TGTGCCAGCACCCCAGGCCACACAGATACGCAGTATTTT

d_call: TRBD2
j_call: TRBJ2-3
clone_size: few
v_call: TRBV18
cdr3_aa: CASSPRVAGTSTDTQYF
cdr3_nt: TGTGCCAGCTCACCAAGAGTAGCGGGGACTAGCACAGATACGCAGTATTTT

d_call: TRBD1
j_call: TRBJ2-2
clone_size: NA
v_call: TRBV29-1
cdr3_aa: CSLAGTANTGELFF
cdr3_nt: TGCAGCTTGGCCGGGACAGCGAACACCGGGGAGCTGTTTTTT

d_call: TRBD2
j_call: TRBJ2-3
clone_size: NA
v_call: TRBV20-1
cdr3_aa: CSAAQAGGPDTQYF
cdr3_nt: TGTAGTGCTGCCCAAGCGGGGGGCCCAGATACGCAGTATTTT

d_call: NA
j_call: TRBJ2-7
clone_size: many
v_call: TRBV7-9
cdr3_aa: CASSLYMDYEQYF
cdr3_nt: TGTGCCAGCAGCTTATATATGGACTACGAGCAGTACTTC

d_call: NA
j_call: TRBJ2-1
clone_size: many
v_call: TRBV24-1
cdr3_aa: CATSDLAQGFSRNEQFF
cdr3_nt: TGTGCCACCAGTGATTTGGCGCAGGGGTTCTCGCGGAATGAGCAGTTCTTC

d_call: NA
j_call: TRBJ1-2
clone_size: once
v_call: TRBV5-1
cdr3_aa: CASSLGSSSRAFGYTF
cdr3_nt: TGCGCCAGCAGCTTGGGTAGTTCGTCCAGGGCCTTCGGCTACACCTTC

d_call: NA
j_call: TRBJ1-1
clone_size: many
v_call: TRBV7-2
cdr3_aa: CASSLLGNTEAFF
cdr3_nt: TGTGCCAGCAGCTTACTAGGGAACACTGAAGCTTTCTTT

d_call: TRBD1
j_call: TRBJ2-7
clone_size: NA
v_call: TRBV2
cdr3_aa: CASSVAGTGAYEQYF
cdr3_nt: TGTGCCAGCAGCGTAGCTGGGACAGGGGCCTACGAGCAGTACTTC

d_call: NA
j_call: TRBJ2-3
clone_size: NA
v_call: TRBV7-8
cdr3_aa: CASRGGLVGDTQYF
cdr3_nt: TGTGCCAGCAGAGGGGGACTGGTCGGGGATACGCAGTATTTT

d_call: TRBD1
j_call: TRBJ1-2
clone_size: many
v_call: TRBV2
cdr3_aa: CASRTGTGAITF
cdr3_nt: TGTGCCAGCAGGACCGGGACAGGGGCAATCACCTTC

d_call: NA
j_call: TRBJ2-7
clone_size: many
v_call: TRBV20-1
cdr3_aa: CSASLGRNYEQYF
cdr3_nt: TGCAGTGCTAGTCTGGGACGGAATTACGAGCAGTACTTC

d_call: TRBD1
j_call: TRBJ2-1
clone_size: NA
v_call: TRBV2
cdr3_aa: CASTTGTGGNEQFF
cdr3_nt: TGTGCCAGCACAACCGGGACAGGGGGCAATGAGCAGTTCTTC

d_call: NA
j_call: TRBJ1-6
clone_size: once
v_call: TRBV11-2
cdr3_aa: CASSSIDSNQPLHF
cdr3_nt: TGTGCCAGCAGCTCTATAGACAGCAATCAGCCCCTCCACTTT

d_call: TRBD1
j_call: TRBJ2-7
clone_size: NA
v_call: TRBV9
cdr3_aa: CASSYLTGDEQYF
cdr3_nt: TGTGCCAGCAGCTATCTCACAGGGGACGAGCAGTACTTC

d_call: NA
j_call: TRBJ1-6
clone_size: few
v_call: TRBV20-1
cdr3_aa: CSASGDTNSPLHF
cdr3_nt: TGCAGTGCTAGCGGGGACACTAATTCACCCCTCCACTTT

d_call: NA
j_call: TRBJ1-1
clone_size: many
v_call: TRBV20-1
cdr3_aa: CQGRNFMNTEAFF
cdr3_nt: TGCCAAGGCAGAAATTTCATGAACACTGAAGCTTTCTTT

d_call: TRBD1
j_call: TRBJ1-4
clone_size: once
v_call: TRBV2
cdr3_aa: CASTGKGAFREKLFF
cdr3_nt: TGTGCCAGCACGGGCAAGGGGGCGTTTCGTGAAAAACTGTTTTTT

d_call: NA
j_call: TRBJ2-7
clone_size: NA
v_call: TRBV19
cdr3_aa: CASSSRPGPYEQYF
cdr3_nt: TGTGCCAGTAGTTCCCGGCCAGGGCCCTACGAGCAGTACTTC

d_call: NA
j_call: TRBJ2-5
clone_size: NA
v_call: TRBV25-1
cdr3_aa: CASSEEGHKETQYF
cdr3_nt: TGTGCCAGCAGTGAGGAGGGACACAAAGAGACCCAGTACTTC

d_call: TRBD2
j_call: TRBJ2-1
clone_size: NA
v_call: TRBV7-8
cdr3_aa: CASSLASGVNEQFF
cdr3_nt: TGTGCCAGCAGCTTGGCTAGCGGGGTGAATGAGCAGTTCTTC

d_call: NA
j_call: TRBJ2-1
clone_size: NA
v_call: TRBV24-1
cdr3_aa: CATSDGTKTHNEQFF
cdr3_nt: TGTGCCACCAGTGATGGGACCAAAACTCACAATGAGCAGTTCTTC

d_call: NA
j_call: TRBJ2-1
clone_size: NA
v_call: TRBV2
cdr3_aa: CASSEGLSSYNEQFF
cdr3_nt: TGTGCCAGCAGTGAAGGCCTCAGCTCCTACAATGAGCAGTTCTTC

d_call: TRBD1
j_call: TRBJ1-5
clone_size: many
v_call: TRBV5-1
cdr3_aa: CASSPDGTGAGQPQHF
cdr3_nt: TGCGCCAGCAGCCCGGATGGGACAGGGGCAGGTCAGCCCCAGCATTTT

d_call: TRBD1
j_call: TRBJ1-2
clone_size: many
v_call: TRBV27
cdr3_aa: CASSRDRGYGYTF
cdr3_nt: TGTGCCAGCAGTCGGGACAGGGGCTATGGCTACACCTTC

d_call: NA
j_call: TRBJ1-1
clone_size: many
v_call: TRBV2
cdr3_aa: CASDTGNTEAFF
cdr3_nt: TGTGCCAGCGATACAGGGAACACTGAAGCTTTCTTT

d_call: TRBD2
j_call: TRBJ2-1
clone_size: once
v_call: TRBV15
cdr3_aa: CATSGGRVNEQFF
cdr3_nt: TGTGCCACCAGCGGAGGGAGGGTCAATGAGCAGTTCTTC

d_call: NA
j_call: TRBJ2-5
clone_size: NA
v_call: TRBV7-9
cdr3_aa: CASSSGRATAEWETQYF
cdr3_nt: TGTGCCAGCAGCTCGGGGCGGGCTACTGCCGAGTGGGAGACCCAGTACTTC

d_call: TRBD1
j_call: TRBJ1-1
clone_size: NA
v_call: TRBV2
cdr3_aa: CASSERTGFTEAFF
cdr3_nt: TGTGCCAGCAGTGAAAGGACAGGGTTCACTGAAGCTTTCTTT

d_call: TRBD2
j_call: TRBJ2-1
clone_size: NA
v_call: TRBV2
cdr3_aa: CASATQGLAGANEQFF
cdr3_nt: TGTGCCAGCGCAACCCAGGGCCTAGCGGGAGCCAATGAGCAGTTCTTC

d_call: NA
j_call: TRBJ2-7
clone_size: few
v_call: TRBV7-2
cdr3_aa: CASSLTGQSGYEQYF
cdr3_nt: TGTGCCAGCAGCTTAACCGGACAGAGCGGCTACGAGCAGTACTTC

d_call: TRBD2
j_call: TRBJ2-3
clone_size: NA
v_call: TRBV6-4
cdr3_aa: CASNDSASGGTDTQYF
cdr3_nt: TGTGCCAGCAATGACTCGGCTAGCGGGGGCACAGATACGCAGTATTTT

d_call: TRBD2
j_call: TRBJ2-7
clone_size: once
v_call: TRBV6-5
cdr3_aa: CASSVTSGSKYEQYF
cdr3_nt: TGTGCCAGCAGTGTGACTAGCGGGAGTAAGTACGAGCAGTACTTC

d_call: NA
j_call: TRBJ2-3
clone_size: NA
v_call: TRBV7-9
cdr3_aa: CASSFGGDTQYF
cdr3_nt: TGTGCCAGCAGCTTCGGAGGAGATACGCAGTATTTT

d_call: NA
j_call: TRBJ2-1
clone_size: NA
v_call: TRBV19
cdr3_aa: CASGISLQAYNEQFF
cdr3_nt: TGTGCCAGTGGCATCTCACTTCAAGCGTACAATGAGCAGTTCTTC

d_call: TRBD1
j_call: TRBJ2-7
clone_size: many
v_call: TRBV6-1
cdr3_aa: CASSRDRGLIYEQYF
cdr3_nt: TGTGCCAGCAGTAGGGACAGGGGGTTGATCTACGAGCAGTACTTC

d_call: NA
j_call: TRBJ1-6
clone_size: NA
v_call: TRBV11-1
cdr3_aa: CASSFEGSPGNSPLHF
cdr3_nt: TGTGCCAGCAGCTTCGAAGGCTCCCCTGGGAATTCACCCCTCCACTTT

d_call: NA
j_call: TRBJ2-1
clone_size: many
v_call: TRBV5-4
cdr3_aa: CASSFSGRDGRNEQFF
cdr3_nt: TGTGCCAGCAGCTTCTCCGGCCGGGACGGAAGGAATGAGCAGTTCTTC

d_call: NA
j_call: TRBJ2-2
clone_size: many
v_call: TRBV5-1
cdr3_aa: CASSLSGFGELFF
cdr3_nt: TGCGCCAGCAGCTTGTCAGGGTTCGGGGAGCTGTTTTTT

d_call: TRBD2
j_call: TRBJ2-2
clone_size: many
v_call: TRBV12-3/TRBV12-4
cdr3_aa: CASSSGTRTGELFF
cdr3_nt: TGTGCCAGCAGTTCCGGGACTAGAACCGGGGAGCTGTTTTTT

d_call: TRBD1
j_call: TRBJ1-2
clone_size: many
v_call: TRBV6-1
cdr3_aa: CAGWDRSNYGYTF
cdr3_nt: TGTGCCGGATGGGACAGATCTAACTATGGCTACACCTTC

d_call: NA
j_call: TRBJ2-2
clone_size: many
v_call: TRBV3-1
cdr3_aa: CASSPMMSSNTGELFF
cdr3_nt: TGTGCCAGCAGCCCGATGATGAGTTCGAACACCGGGGAGCTGTTTTTT

d_call: NA
j_call: TRBJ2-1
clone_size: few
v_call: TRBV5-1
cdr3_aa: CASSLLGAGSYNEQFF
cdr3_nt: TGCGCCAGCAGCTTACTAGGCGCGGGCTCCTACAATGAGCAGTTCTTC

d_call: NA
j_call: TRBJ2-6
clone_size: NA
v_call: TRBV29-1
cdr3_aa: CSVESDRRTGANVLTF
cdr3_nt: TGCAGCGTTGAAAGTGACCGGAGGACCGGGGCCAACGTCCTGACTTTC

d_call: NA
j_call: TRBJ1-2
clone_size: once
v_call: TRBV18
cdr3_aa: CASSPAPLLSLRGYTF
cdr3_nt: TGTGCCAGCTCACCCGCGCCGCTATTAAGTCTCCGTGGCTACACCTTC